These 14 T cell receptor beta chains were all obtained from the same sample, sequenced in a study of shared clonotypes between healthy human individuals. The repertoire was sequenced with immunoSEQ multiplex PCR; TCRdb's copy has only in-frame clones and lacks some. The sample carries roughly 2.5 million clones, just over 90% recorded once. What was sequenced was naive CD4+ T cells sorted from blood. Subset: CD45RA+ positively selected. The receptors stem from a man aged 18 to 29 in good health.

The chain joins TRBV9 to TRBJ2-5; 11 bases align to TRBD1. With 4 bases clipped from V and 2 bases from J, the junction kept 7 bases outside the gene matches. The germline CDR1 and CDR2 sequences are SGDLS and YYNGEE. The CDR3 has 16 amino acids. The CDR3 loop reads CASSPRTGGIQETQYF. The DNA for the CDR3 is TGTGCCAGCAGCCCCCGGACAGGGGGCATTCAAGAGACCCAGTACTTC.

The V call is TRBV27, the J call TRBJ1-6, with 9 positions matching TRBD1. The CDR3 has 19 amino acids. V gave up 1 base and J gave up 7 bases; unmatched junction bases: 14. CDR1 is MNHEY and CDR2 is SMNVEV in the germline V gene (reference sequence). This chain's CDR3 is CASSLLMTGGTFRNSPLHF. For the CDR3, the DNA is TGTGCCAGCAGTTTATTGATGACAGGGGGGACTTTTAGGAATTCACCCCTCCACTTT.

The count of this clone is one. The chain is built from TRBV10-3 and TRBJ2-3, with 16 bases identical to TRBD2. The CDR3 is 18 residues long. CDR1 and CDR2 from the germline V gene are ENHRY and SYGVKD. Trimming removed 0 bases from V and 5 bases from J; junction bases left unmatched: 5. The CDR3 region is CAISESGTSGGALDTQYF. As DNA, the CDR3 is TGTGCCATCAGTGAGTCGGGGACTAGCGGGGGGGCCTTAGATACGCAGTATTTT.

This chain connects TRBV18 to TRBJ2-7; TRBD2 matches at 7 bases. V lost 3 bases, J lost 5 bases, and 10 bases stayed unmatched. The V gene's germline CDR1 is KGHSH and CDR2 LQKENI. The CDR3 is 15 amino acids. As DNA, the CDR3 is TGTGCCAGCTCACCCCCGGGGGGAGGGATAAACGAGCAGTACTTC. This gives the protein CASSPPGGGINEQYF.

A remark on this clone: The same CDR3 is also encoded by other DNA sequences in this sample. The chain recombines TRBV4-3 with TRBJ2-3; tentatively, D is TRBD1 or TRBD2 (5 bases each). V lost 3 bases, J lost 2 bases, and 6 bases lay in between. CDR1 is LGHNA and CDR2 is YSLEER in the germline V gene. The CDR3 loop spans 13 amino acids. The CDR3 DNA is TGCGCCAGCAGCCAGGGGGTCACAGATACGCAGTATTTT. Translation gives CASSQGVTDTQYF.

This clone has just a few counts. This chain uses TRBV5-1 with TRBJ1-2; D is uncertain. The V gene's germline CDR1 is SGHRS and CDR2 YFSETQ. Trimming stripped 4 bases from V and 0 bases from J, with 10 bases between. CDR3 length equals 14 residues. CDR3 in DNA: TGCGCCAGCAGCAACGGACGGACTAACTATGGCTACACCTTC. Translating gives CASSNGRTNYGYTF. Looking up the rest from reference TRBV5-1 and TRBJ1-2 gives the full variable domain: KAGVTQTPRYLIKTRGQQVTLSCSPISGHRSVSWYQQTPGQGLQFLFEYFSETQRNKGNFPGRFSGRQFSNSRSEMNVSTLELGDSALYLCASSNGRTNYGYTFGSGTRLTVV.

The rearrangement links TRBV11-2 to TRBJ2-3; maybe TRBD1 (7 bases). Trimming stripped 2 bases from V and 2 bases from J, with 20 bases between. The CDR3 contains 18 residues. Germline CDR1 is SGHAT and CDR2 is FQNNGV. CDR3 DNA: TGTGCCAGCAGCTTATCCGGCGGGACAGCCTCGGCCACAGATACGCAGTATTTT. It encodes CASSLSGGTASATDTQYF.

The chain is built from TRBV9 and TRBJ2-5; TRBD2 matches at 9 bases. Germline V gene data show CDR1 as SGDLS and CDR2 as YYNGEE. The V and J ends lost 0 bases and 1 base, in that order; junction bases with no gene match: 7. There are 17 residues in the CDR3. DNA for the CDR3: TGTGCCAGCAGCGTAGCTACGGCGGGGGGGAGCCAAGAGACCCAGTACTTC. Translating gives CASSVATAGGSQETQYF.

J is TRBJ2-3 and V is TRBV5-1; 15 bases are shared with TRBD2. The CDR3 length is 15 residues. With V trimmed by 7 bases and J by 2 bases, 2 bases remained unmatched. Germline CDR1 is SGHRS and CDR2 is YFSETQ. In nucleotides, the CDR3 is TGCGCCAGCGGACTAGCGGGAGGGCCCACAGATACGCAGTATTTT. It encodes CASGLAGGPTDTQYF. Full variable domain (missing parts from reference TRBV5-1 and TRBJ2-3): KAGVTQTPRYLIKTRGQQVTLSCSPISGHRSVSWYQQTPGQGLQFLFEYFSETQRNKGNFPGRFSGRQFSNSRSEMNVSTLELGDSALYLCASGLAGGPTDTQYFGPGTRLTVL.

The chain has TRBV5-1 and TRBJ2-7, with D unclear. The CDR3 spans 13 residues. Germline lookup yields CDR1 SGHRS and CDR2 YFSETQ. V was pared by 4 bases and J by 5 bases, with 13 bases between. The CDR3 nucleotides are TGCGCCAGCAGCATTCTAACACGGGACGAGCAGTACTTC. Translated, it gives CASSILTRDEQYF.

The V gene is TRBV7-8, the J gene TRBJ1-6; 7 positions match TRBD1. The CDR3 is 16 amino acids. Trimming took 4 bases from V and 5 from J; bases not matched to a gene: 8. CDR1 is SGHVS and CDR2 is FQNEAQ in the germline V gene. The CDR3 region has the DNA TGTGCCAGCAGCTCTCGGAGGGGGCGGGATAATTCACCCCTCCACTTT. This translates into CASSSRRGRDNSPLHF.

The chain links TRBV7-2 to TRBJ1-1; tentative D call: TRBD1 (5 bases). Germline loops: CDR1 SGHTA, CDR2 FQGNSA. This CDR3 region has 14 residues. V was shortened by 7 bases and J by 2 bases, with 14 bases between the two germline ends. CDR3 DNA sequence: TGTGCCAGCATCACGACAGCCACAAACACTGAAGCTTTCTTT. It yields the protein CASITTATNTEAFF.

The chain joins TRBV10-3 to TRBJ2-3; D is possibly TRBD2 (5 bases). CDR1 is ENHRY and CDR2 is SYGVKD in the germline V gene. This CDR3 has 14 residues. V lost 4 bases, J lost 0 bases, and 8 bases lay in between. This CDR3 reads CAISGRGSTDTQYF. CDR3 bases: TGTGCCATCAGTGGTCGCGGGAGCACAGATACGCAGTATTTT.

The J gene is TRBJ2-2, the V gene TRBV5-6; D is possibly TRBD1 or TRBD2 (6 bases each). This CDR3 has 15 residues. From germline, CDR1 is SGHDT and CDR2 YYEEEE. V lost 8 bases and J lost 0, with 14 bases in between. The CDR3 nucleotides read TGTGCCAGTAGAGCCGGGGGCGCGAACACCGGGGAGCTGTTTTTT. Translated: CASRAGGANTGELFF.